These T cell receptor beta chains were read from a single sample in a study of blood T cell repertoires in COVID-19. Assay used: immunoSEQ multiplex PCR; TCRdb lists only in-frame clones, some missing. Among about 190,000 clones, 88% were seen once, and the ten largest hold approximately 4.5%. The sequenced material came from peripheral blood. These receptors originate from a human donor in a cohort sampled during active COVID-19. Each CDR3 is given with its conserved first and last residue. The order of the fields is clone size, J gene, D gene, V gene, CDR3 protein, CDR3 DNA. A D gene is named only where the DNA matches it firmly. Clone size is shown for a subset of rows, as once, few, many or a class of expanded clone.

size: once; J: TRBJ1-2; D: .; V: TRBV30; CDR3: CAWSRFGATRLSNYGYTF; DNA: TGTGCCTGGAGCCGATTTGGTGCCACCCGTCTATCTAACTATGGCTACACCTTC
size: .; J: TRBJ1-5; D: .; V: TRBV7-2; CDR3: CASSSGNQPQHF; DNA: TGTGCCAGCAGCTCAGGGAATCAGCCCCAGCATTTT
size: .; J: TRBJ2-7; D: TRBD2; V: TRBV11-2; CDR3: CASRRLAGGYEQYF; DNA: TGTGCCAGCCGTAGACTAGCGGGGGGCTACGAGCAGTACTTC
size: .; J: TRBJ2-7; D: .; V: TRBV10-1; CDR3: CASSGGGVAYEQYF; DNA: TGCGCCAGCAGCGGCGGAGGAGTTGCATACGAGCAGTACTTC
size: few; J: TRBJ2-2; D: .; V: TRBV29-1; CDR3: CSVSSRAGELFF; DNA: TGCAGCGTTTCCTCCAGGGCCGGGGAGCTGTTTTTT
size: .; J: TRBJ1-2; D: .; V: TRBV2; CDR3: CASSVPRVGGYTF; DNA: TGTGCCAGCAGTGTTCCCAGGGTGGGTGGCTACACCTTC
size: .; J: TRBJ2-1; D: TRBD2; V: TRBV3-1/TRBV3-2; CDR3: CASSQGLGYNEQFF; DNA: TGTGCCAGCAGCCAGGGACTAGGGTACAATGAGCAGTTCTTC
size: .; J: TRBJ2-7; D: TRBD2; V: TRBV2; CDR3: CASSSGTSGYYEQYF; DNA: TGTGCCAGCAGCTCGGGGACTAGCGGGTACTACGAGCAGTACTTC
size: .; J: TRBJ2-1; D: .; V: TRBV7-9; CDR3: CASSLGGGKGYNEQFF; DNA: TGTGCCAGCAGCTTAGGAGGCGGGAAGGGCTACAATGAGCAGTTCTTC
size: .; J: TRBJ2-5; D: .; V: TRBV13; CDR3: CASSLTPGRGGQETQYF; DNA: TGTGCCAGCAGCTTAACTCCCGGGCGGGGTGGCCAAGAGACCCAGTACTTC
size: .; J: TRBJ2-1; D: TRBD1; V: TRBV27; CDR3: CASRPDRGKAYNEQFF; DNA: TGTGCCAGCCGCCCCGACAGGGGGAAGGCCTACAATGAGCAGTTCTTC
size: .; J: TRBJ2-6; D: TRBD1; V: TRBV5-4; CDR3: CASSSQGEGLSGANVLTF; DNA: TGTGCCAGCAGCTCCCAGGGGGAAGGTCTGTCGGGGGCCAACGTCCTGACTTTC
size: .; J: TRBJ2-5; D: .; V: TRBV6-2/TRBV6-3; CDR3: CASSYSTATAGPRETQYF; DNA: TGTGCCAGCAGTTACTCGACGGCAACCGCGGGGCCTCGAGAGACCCAGTACTTC
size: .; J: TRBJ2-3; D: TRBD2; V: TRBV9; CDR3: CASSAPPGLAGASIGTDTQYF; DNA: TGTGCCAGCAGCGCCCCCCCCGGACTAGCGGGGGCGTCCATCGGCACAGATACGCAGTATTTT
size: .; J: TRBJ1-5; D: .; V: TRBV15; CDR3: CATSRGGVGQPQHF; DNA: TGTGCCACCAGCAGAGGGGGGGTTGGTCAGCCCCAGCATTTT
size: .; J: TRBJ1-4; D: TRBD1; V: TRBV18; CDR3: CASSGQGATNEKLFF; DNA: TGTGCCAGCTCCGGACAGGGGGCAACTAATGAAAAACTGTTTTTT
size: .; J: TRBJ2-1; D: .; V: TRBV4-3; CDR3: CASSQDTGNNEQFF; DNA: TGCGCCAGCAGCCAAGATACAGGAAACAATGAGCAGTTCTTC
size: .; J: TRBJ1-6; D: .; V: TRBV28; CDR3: CASSWQGESPLHF; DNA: TGTGCCAGCAGTTGGCAGGGCGAGTCACCCCTCCACTTT